This TCR beta chain was observed in a study of monozygotic twins with inflammatory bowel disease. Reanalyzing the 5' RACE reads, TCRdb keeps one entry per CDR3 protein, without DNA. Here the sample table reports some 210,000 distinct CDR3 sequences. Per germline, CDR1 LGHDT and CDR2 YNNKEL (reference sequence). This CDR3 is 15 amino acids long. Whole blood supplied total RNA, and T cells were not sorted. This clonotype was sampled from a human donor with ulcerative colitis or Crohn's disease, or a healthy co-twin of an affected twin (not recorded which). Sample: blood. V is TRBV3-1 and J is TRBJ1-1. This CDR3 reads CASSQEAGLNTEAFF.